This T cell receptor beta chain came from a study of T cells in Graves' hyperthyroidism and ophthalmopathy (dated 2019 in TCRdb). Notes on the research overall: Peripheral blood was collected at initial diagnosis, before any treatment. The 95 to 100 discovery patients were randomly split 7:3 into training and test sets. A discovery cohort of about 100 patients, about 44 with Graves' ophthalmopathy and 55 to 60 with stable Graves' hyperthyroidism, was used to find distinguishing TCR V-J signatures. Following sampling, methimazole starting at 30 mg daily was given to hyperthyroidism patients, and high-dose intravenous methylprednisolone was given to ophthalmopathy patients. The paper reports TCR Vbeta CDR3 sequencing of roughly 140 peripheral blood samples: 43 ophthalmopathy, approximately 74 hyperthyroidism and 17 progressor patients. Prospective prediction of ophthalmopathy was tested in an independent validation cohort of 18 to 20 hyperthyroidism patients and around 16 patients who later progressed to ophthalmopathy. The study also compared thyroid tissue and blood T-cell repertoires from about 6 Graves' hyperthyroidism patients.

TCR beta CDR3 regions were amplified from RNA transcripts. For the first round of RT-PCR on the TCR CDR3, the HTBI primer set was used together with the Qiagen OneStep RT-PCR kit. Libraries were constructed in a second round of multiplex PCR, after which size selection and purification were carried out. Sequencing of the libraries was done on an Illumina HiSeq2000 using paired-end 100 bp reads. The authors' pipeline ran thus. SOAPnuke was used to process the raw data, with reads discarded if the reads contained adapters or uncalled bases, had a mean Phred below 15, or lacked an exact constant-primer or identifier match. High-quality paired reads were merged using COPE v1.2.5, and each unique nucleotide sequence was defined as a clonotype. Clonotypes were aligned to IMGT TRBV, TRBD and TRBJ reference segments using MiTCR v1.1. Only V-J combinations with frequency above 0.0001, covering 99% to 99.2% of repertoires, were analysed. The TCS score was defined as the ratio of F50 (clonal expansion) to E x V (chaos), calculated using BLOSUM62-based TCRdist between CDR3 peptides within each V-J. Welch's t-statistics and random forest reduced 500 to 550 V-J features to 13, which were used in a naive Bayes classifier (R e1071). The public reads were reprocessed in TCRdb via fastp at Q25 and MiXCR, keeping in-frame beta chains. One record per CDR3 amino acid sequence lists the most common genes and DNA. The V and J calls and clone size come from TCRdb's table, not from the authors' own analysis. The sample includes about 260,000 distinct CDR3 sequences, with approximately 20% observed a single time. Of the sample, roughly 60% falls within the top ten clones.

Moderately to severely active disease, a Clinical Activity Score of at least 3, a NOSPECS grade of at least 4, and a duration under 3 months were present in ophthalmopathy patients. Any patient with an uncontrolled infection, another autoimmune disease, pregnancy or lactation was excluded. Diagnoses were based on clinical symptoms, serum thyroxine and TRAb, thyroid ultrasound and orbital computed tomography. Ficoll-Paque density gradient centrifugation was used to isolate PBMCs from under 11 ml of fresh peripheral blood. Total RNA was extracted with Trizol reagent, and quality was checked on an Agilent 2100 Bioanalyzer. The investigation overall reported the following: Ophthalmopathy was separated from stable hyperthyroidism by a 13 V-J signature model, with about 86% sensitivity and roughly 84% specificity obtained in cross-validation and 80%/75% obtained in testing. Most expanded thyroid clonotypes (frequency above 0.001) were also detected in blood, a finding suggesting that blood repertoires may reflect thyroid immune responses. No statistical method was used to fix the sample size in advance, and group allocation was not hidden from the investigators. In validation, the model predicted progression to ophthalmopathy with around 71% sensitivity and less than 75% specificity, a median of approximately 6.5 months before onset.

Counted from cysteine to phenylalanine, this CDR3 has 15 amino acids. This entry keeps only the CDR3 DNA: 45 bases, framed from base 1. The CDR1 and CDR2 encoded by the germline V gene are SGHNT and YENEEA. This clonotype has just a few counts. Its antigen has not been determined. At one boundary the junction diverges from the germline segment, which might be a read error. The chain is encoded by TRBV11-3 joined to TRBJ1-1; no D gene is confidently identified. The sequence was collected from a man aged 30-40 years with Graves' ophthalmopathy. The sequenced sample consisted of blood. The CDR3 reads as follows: CASSLFPGLGTEAFF. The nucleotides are TGTGCCAGTAGCTTATTTCCTGGATTAGGCACTGAAGCTTTCTTT.